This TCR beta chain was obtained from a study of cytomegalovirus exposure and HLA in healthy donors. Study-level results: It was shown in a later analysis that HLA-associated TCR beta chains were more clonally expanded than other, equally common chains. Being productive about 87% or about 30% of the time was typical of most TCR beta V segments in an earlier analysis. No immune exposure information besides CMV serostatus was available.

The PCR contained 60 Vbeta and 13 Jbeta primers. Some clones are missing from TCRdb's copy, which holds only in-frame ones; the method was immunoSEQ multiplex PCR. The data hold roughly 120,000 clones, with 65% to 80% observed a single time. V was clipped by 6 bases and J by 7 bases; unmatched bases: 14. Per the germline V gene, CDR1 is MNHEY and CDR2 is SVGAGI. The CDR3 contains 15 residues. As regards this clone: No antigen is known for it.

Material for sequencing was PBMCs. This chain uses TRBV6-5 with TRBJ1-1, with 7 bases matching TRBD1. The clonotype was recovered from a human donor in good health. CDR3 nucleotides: TGTGCCAGCAGGAGCCCCAGACAGGGACGATATGAAGCTTTCTTT. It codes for CASRSPRQGRYEAFF.